This TCR beta chain was recorded in a study of control samples from healthy donors and cancer patients. This CDR3 is 22 amino acids long. Losses at the gene ends were 0 bases for V and 1 base for J; bases not matched to a gene: 20. Germline V gives CDR1 SGDLS, CDR2 YYNGEE. Some clones are missing from TCRdb's copy, which holds only in-frame ones; the method was immunoSEQ multiplex PCR. The table includes 100,000 to 150,000 clones, 92% detected once. The sequence was obtained from a young man in good health. The rearrangement joins TRBV9 to TRBJ2-5; 11 bases map to TRBD2. Sequencing was carried out using blood. The CDR3 sequence is CASSVEVGRLAGTGLGQETQYF. The CDR3, as DNA: TGTGCCAGCAGCGTAGAGGTTGGAAGACTAGCGGGGACGGGGTTGGGCCAAGAGACCCAGTACTTC.